This TCR beta chain was documented in a study of T-cell reconstitution after alpha-beta-depleted transplantation in children (dated by TCRdb to 2016 to 2017). About the study as a whole: Using TCR repertoire profiling, the study followed T-cell immune reconstitution in a quantitative way in children after TCRalphabeta/CD19-depleted allogeneic hematopoietic cell transplantation.

Libraries came from PCR. Sequenced on an Illumina HiSeq 2500. To normalize quantification of the TCRbeta repertoire, the TCR libraries were built with molecular barcoding that relied on unique molecular identifiers. TCRdb reanalyzed the raw reads on its own, using fastp at Q25 for trimming and MiXCR for clone calling, and kept in-frame beta chains. Each entry is one CDR3 protein sequence, shown with its most common DNA and genes. A total of hundreds of thousands of distinct CDR3 sequences appear in this sample, over 15% of them only once. The ten largest clones add up to 0.85% to 1.3% of the sample. Ends trimmed: V by 3 bases, J by 7 bases; bases unmatched to a gene: 8. CDR1 and CDR2 (DFQATT, SNEGSKA) derive from the germline V gene (reference sequence). From the cysteine up to the phenylalanine, the CDR3 has a length of 15 residues. The CDR3 DNA has 45 bases and is translated from base 1. The sample holds many counts of this clonotype. There is no known antigen for this receptor. There are no base qualities to consult, and no much larger clone falls within one base.

This specimen consisted of PBMCs from the stem cell graft donor, obtained from the stem cell graft. The receptor's source is a human donor who donated a stem cell graft to a child with acute myeloid leukemia. The rearranged chain carries TRBV20-1 and TRBJ1-5; 11 bases in the middle match TRBD1. The DNA sequence is TGCAGTGCTAGTAGGACAGGGGGCGCCGGGCAGCCCCAGCATTTT. It translates as CSASRTGGAGQPQHF.